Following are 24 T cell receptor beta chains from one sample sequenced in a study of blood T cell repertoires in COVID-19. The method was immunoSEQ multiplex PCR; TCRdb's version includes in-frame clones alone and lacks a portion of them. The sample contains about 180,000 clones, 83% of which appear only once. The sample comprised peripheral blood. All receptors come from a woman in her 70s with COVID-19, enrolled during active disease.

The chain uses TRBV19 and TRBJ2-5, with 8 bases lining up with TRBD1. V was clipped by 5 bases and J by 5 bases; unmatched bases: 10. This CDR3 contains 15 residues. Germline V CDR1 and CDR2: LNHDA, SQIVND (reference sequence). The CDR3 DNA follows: TGTGCCAGTAGTCCGTCGACAGGGGCAGGGGAGACCCAGTACTTC. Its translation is CASSPSTGAGETQYF.

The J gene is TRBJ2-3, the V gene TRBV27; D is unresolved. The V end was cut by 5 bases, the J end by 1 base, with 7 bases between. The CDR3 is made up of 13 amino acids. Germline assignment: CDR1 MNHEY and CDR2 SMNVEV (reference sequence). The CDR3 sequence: CASSPYGTDTQYF. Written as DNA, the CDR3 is TGTGCCAGCAGTCCCTATGGCACAGATACGCAGTATTTT.

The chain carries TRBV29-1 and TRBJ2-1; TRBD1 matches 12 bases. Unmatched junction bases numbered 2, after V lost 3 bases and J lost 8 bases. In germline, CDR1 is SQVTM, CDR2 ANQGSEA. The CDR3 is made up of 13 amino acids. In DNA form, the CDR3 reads TGCAGCGTTGAGGGGACAGGGGGCGATGAGCAGTTCTTC. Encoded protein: CSVEGTGGDEQFF.

CDR3 bases: TGTGCCAGCAGCGCCCGGGACAGGGTAGCTGGGGCCAACGTCCTGACTTTC. It yields the protein CASSARDRVAGANVLTF. This sequence joins TRBV9 and TRBJ2-6; 9 nucleotides match TRBD1. The V and J ends lost 3 bases and 2 bases, in that order; junction bases with no gene match: 6. The CDR3 contains 17 residues. The germline V gene encodes CDR1 SGDLS and CDR2 YYNGEE. Filled out from reference TRBV9 and TRBJ2-6, the complete variable domain reads DSGVTQTPKHLITATGQRVTLRCSPRSGDLSVYWYQQSLDQGLQFLIQYYNGEERAKGNILERFSAQQFPDLHSELNLSSLELGDSALYFCASSARDRVAGANVLTFGAGSRLTVL.

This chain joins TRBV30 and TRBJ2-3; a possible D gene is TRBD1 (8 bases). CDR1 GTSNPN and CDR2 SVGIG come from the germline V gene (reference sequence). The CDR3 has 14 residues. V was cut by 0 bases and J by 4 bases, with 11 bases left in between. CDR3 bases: TGTGCCTGGAGTGTACAGGGGGGGCCAGATACGCAGTATTTT. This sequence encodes CAWSVQGGPDTQYF.

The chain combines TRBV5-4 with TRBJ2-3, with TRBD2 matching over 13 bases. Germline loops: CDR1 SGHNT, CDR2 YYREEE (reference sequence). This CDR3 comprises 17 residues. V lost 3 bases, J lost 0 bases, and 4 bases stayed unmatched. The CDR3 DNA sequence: TGTGCCAGCAGCTCTGGGACTAGCGGGGTTAGCACAGATACGCAGTATTTT. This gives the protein CASSSGTSGVSTDTQYF.

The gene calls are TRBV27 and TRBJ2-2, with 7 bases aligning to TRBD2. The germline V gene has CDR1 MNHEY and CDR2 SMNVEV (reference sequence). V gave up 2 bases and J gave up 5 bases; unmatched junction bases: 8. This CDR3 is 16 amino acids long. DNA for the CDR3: TGTGCCAGCAGTTTAGAAGGAGGGAGGGGAACCGGGGAGCTGTTTTTT. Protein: CASSLEGGRGTGELFF.

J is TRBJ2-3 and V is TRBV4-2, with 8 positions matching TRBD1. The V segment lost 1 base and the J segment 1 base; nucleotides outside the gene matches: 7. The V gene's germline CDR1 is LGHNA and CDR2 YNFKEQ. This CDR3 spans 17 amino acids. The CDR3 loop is CASSQALDRGGTDTQYF. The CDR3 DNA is TGTGCCAGCAGCCAAGCCCTAGACAGGGGAGGCACAGATACGCAGTATTTT.

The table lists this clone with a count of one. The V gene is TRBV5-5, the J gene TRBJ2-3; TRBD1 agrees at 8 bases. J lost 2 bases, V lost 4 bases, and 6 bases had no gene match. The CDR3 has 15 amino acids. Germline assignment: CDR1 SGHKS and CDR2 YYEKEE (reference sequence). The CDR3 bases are TGTGCCAGCAGCGGTAGGGACAGGCTCACAGATACGCAGTATTTT. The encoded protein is CASSGRDRLTDTQYF.

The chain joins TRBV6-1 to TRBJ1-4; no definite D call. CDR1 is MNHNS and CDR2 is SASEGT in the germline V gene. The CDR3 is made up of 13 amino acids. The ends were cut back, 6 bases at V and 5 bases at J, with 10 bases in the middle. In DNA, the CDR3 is TGTGCCAGCAGCCCCGGACTGAATGAAAAACTGTTTTTT. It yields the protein CASSPGLNEKLFF.

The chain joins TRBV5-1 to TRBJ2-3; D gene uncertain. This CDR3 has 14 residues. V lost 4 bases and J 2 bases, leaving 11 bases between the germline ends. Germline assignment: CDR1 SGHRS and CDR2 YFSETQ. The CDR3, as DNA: TGCGCCAGCAGCCTACTCCCTTCCACAGATACGCAGTATTTT. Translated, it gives CASSLLPSTDTQYF.

CDR3 nucleotides: TGCGCCAGCAGCCAAGGAAATGAGGCTTACCGAAATACGCAGTATTTT. Its translation: CASSQGNEAYRNTQYF. The chain links TRBV4-1 to TRBJ2-3; D not resolved. CDR1 is MGHRA and CDR2 is YSYEKL in the germline V gene. V shed 1 base and J shed 7 bases, with 18 bases lying between them. The CDR3 consists of 16 residues.

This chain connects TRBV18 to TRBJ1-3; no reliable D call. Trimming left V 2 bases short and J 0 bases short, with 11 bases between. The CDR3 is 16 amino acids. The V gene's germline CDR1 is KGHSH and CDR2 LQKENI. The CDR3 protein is CASSPFQMISGNTIYF. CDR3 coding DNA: TGTGCCAGCTCACCATTTCAGATGATCTCTGGAAACACCATATATTTT.

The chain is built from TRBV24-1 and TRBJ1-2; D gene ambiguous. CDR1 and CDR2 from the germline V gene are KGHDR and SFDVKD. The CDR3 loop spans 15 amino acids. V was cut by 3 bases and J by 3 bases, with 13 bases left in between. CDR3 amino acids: CATSDPREDHYGYTF. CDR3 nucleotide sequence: TGTGCCACCAGTGATCCCCGGGAAGACCACTATGGCTACACCTTC.

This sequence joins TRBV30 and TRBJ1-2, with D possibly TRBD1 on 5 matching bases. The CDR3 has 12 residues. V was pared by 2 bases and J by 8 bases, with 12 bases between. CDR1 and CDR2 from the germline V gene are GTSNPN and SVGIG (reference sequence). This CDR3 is CAWSWQGRGYTF. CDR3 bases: TGTGCCTGGAGTTGGCAGGGTAGAGGCTACACCTTC.

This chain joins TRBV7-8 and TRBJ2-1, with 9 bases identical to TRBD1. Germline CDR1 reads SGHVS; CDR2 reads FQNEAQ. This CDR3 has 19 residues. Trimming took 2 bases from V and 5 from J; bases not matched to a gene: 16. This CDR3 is CASSLSRTGVALPHNEQFF. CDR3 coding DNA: TGTGCCAGCAGCTTATCCAGGACAGGGGTGGCCCTGCCGCACAATGAGCAGTTCTTC.

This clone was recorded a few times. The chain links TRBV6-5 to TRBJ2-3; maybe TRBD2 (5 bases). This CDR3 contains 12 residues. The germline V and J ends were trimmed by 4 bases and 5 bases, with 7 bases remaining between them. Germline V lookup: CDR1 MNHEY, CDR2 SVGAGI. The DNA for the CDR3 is TGTGCCAGCAGTTGGACTGGAGATACGCAGTATTTT. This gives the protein CASSWTGDTQYF.

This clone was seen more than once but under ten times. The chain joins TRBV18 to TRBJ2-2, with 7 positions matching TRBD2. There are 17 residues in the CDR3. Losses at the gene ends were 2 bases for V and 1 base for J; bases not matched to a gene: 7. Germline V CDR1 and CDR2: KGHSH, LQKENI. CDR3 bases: TGTGCCAGCTCACCATCCACGCCTAGCGGGAACACCGGGGAGCTGTTTTTT. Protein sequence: CASSPSTPSGNTGELFF.

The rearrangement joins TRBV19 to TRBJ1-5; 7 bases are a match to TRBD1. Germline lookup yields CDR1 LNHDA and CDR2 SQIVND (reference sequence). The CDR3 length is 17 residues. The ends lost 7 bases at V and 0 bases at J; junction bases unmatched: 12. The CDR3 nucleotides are TGTGCCAGTATCGCCGGAGGGACAGCTTATAGCAATCAGCCCCAGCATTTT. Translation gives CASIAGGTAYSNQPQHF.

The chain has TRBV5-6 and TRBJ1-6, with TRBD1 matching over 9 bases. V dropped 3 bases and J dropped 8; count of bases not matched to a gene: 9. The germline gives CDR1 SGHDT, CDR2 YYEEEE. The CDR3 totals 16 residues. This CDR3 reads CASSSPGQGMHSPLHF. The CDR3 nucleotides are TGTGCCAGCAGCTCTCCGGGACAGGGTATGCATTCACCCCTCCACTTT.

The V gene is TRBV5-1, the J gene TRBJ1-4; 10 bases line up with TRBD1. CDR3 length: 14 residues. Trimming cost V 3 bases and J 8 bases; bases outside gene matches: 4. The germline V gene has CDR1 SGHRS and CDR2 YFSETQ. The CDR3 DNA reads TGCGCCAGCAGCTCGACAGGGGGCGAAGAAAAACTGTTTTTT. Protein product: CASSSTGGEEKLFF.

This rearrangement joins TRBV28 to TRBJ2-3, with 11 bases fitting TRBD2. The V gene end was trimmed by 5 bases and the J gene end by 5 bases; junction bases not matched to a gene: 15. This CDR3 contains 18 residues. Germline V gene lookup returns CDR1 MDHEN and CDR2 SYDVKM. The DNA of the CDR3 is TGTGCCAGCAGTCCACTCCCCGTGGCTAGCGGGAGGAAAGATACGCAGTATTTT. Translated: CASSPLPVASGRKDTQYF.

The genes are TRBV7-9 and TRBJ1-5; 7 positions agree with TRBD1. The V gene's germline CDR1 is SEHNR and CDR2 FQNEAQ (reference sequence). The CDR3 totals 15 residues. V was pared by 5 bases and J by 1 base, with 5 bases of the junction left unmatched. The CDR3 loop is CASSQDRVSNQPQHF. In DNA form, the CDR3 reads TGTGCCAGCAGCCAAGACAGGGTCAGCAATCAGCCCCAGCATTTT.

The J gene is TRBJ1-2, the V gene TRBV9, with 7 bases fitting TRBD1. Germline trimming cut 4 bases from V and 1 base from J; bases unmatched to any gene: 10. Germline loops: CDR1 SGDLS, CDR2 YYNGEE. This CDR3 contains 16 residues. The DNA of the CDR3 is TGTGCCAGCAGCCGATCCCGGGACAGCCTTAACTATGGCTACACCTTC. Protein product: CASSRSRDSLNYGYTF.